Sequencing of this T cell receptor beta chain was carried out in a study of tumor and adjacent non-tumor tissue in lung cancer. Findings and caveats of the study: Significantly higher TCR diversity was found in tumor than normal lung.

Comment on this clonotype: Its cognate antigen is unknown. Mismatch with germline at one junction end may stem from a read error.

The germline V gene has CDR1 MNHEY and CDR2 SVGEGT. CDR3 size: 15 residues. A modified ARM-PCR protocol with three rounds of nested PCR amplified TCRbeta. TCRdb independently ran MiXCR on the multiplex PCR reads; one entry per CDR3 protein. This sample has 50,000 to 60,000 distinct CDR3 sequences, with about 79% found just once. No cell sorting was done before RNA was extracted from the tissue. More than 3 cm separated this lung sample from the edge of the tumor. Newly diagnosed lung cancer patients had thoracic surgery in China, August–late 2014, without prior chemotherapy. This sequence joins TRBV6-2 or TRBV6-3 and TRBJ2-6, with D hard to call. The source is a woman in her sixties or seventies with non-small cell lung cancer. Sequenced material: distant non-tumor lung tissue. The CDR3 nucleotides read TGTGCCAGCAATTACTCGCGCTCTGGGGCCAACGTCCTGACTTTC. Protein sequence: CASNYSRSGANVLTF.